This T cell receptor beta chain was identified in a study of T cell changes during pregnancy in multiple sclerosis. V dropped 5 bases and J dropped 7; count of bases not matched to a gene: 7. This CDR3 spans 15 amino acids. Germline V gives CDR1 SGHVS, CDR2 FQNEAQ. Profiled with immunoSEQ multiplex PCR; TCRdb holds only in-frame clones, not every one. This sample has some 24,000 clones, with 70% to 90% found just once. This clonotype originated in a female donor in good health, enrolled as a control in a pregnancy study. Specimen: CD4+ T cells from peripheral blood mononuclear cells, collected in the second trimester of pregnancy. The gene calls are TRBV7-8 and TRBJ1-5; 11 bases align to TRBD1. Here the CDR3 reads CASSVPGQGDQPQHF. The CDR3 coding sequence is TGTGCCAGCAGCGTACCGGGACAGGGGGACCAGCCCCAGCATTTT.